The clone carrying this T cell receptor (beta chain) was found a few times. The CDR3 does not end in the conserved phenylalanine or tryptophan, so this is likely a read error. Total RNA and DNA came together from approximately 20-30 mg of bulk tissue without cell sorting. There were only treatment-naive patients, all with chronic HBV infection. The data belong to a study of tumor-infiltrating lymphocytes in primary liver carcinoma. About the research overall: The study reported T1-T3 N0M0 tumors spanning 4.2 to 10 cm. The yield of productive TCRbeta reads per sample was roughly 3.65 to 7.13 million and was similar across tissue types.

From around 530 ng of total RNA, TCR beta-specific cDNA was reverse-transcribed using a constant-region primer. Investigators got TCR beta libraries out of three nested multiplex PCR rounds, done with slightly modified ARM-PCR. TCRdb called the multiplex PCR reads again in MiXCR, with one record for every CDR3 protein. Among 90,000 to 100,000 distinct CDR3 sequences, more than 60% were seen once, and the ten largest hold around 9.5%. The TCR comes from an older woman with primary liver carcinoma and hepatitis B virus infection. The sequenced material came from liver tumor tissue from sampling region 5. Subset meaning: tumor region T5, tumor centre.

CDR3 nucleotide sequence: TGCAGCGCCTCGACGTTCTTGAACACCGGGGAGCTGTTTTAT. This sequence encodes CSASTFLNTGELFY. The chain couples TRBV29-1 to TRBJ2-2; D call uncertain. Germline-derived CDR1 and CDR2 are SQVTM and ANQGSEA. The CDR3 is 14 residues long. V shed 7 bases and J shed 1 base, with 13 bases lying between them.